This section outlines one T cell receptor (beta chain) sequence together with its context. The sample belongs to a study of blood T cell repertoires in COVID-19. Study details: The study drew acute and convalescent COVID-19 samples from the United States, Italy and Spain. From T cells, B-cell-depleted T cells, or PBMCs came the material, which was cDNA or gDNA.

Germline V gene lookup returns CDR1 SGDLS and CDR2 YYNGEE. The CDR3 spans 15 residues. V shed 2 bases and J shed 7 bases, with 13 bases lying between them. Original data processing: Estimation of nucleated cell counts relied on the amplification of reference gene primers. The protocol was immunoSEQ multiplex PCR, while the TCRdb copy is restricted to in-frame clones and leaves out a portion. Clone size and V and J calls were adopted from that table, with D and trimming inferred from the DNA. The sample contains about 140,000 clones, over 70% of which appear only once. The specimen sequenced was peripheral blood. The sequence came from a woman in her fifties or sixties with acute or convalescent COVID-19. The rearrangement uses TRBV9 and TRBJ1-6, with D maybe TRBD1 (6 bases). In DNA form, the CDR3 reads TGTGCCAGCAGCGTTACAGGGCGACCAAATTCACCCCTCCACTTT. Translating it yields CASSVTGRPNSPLHF.